This is a list of T cell receptor beta chains from one sample in a study of blood T cell repertoires in COVID-19. Clones were read by immunoSEQ multiplex PCR, and TCRdb kept only the in-frame ones, dropping some. This sample carries more than 40,000 clones, roughly 87% of them seen once, and the ten largest clones take approximately 3%. Sequencing input: peripheral blood. The receptors originated from a man aged 50 or older with active COVID-19. Each CDR3 is given with its conserved first and last residue. The D gene is left open where the match is weak. Clone size is stated in some rows and not others, as once, few, many or a class when expanded.

DNA | CDR3 | J | size | D | length | V
TGTGCCAGCAGCCGGACTGTGGGAAACACCATATATTTT | CASSRTVGNTIYF | TRBJ1-3 | NA | NA | 13 | TRBV5-5
TGTGCCAGCAGTTACGACGATTTTTGGACAGGGGGTAGTGAAAAACTGTTTTTT | CASSYDDFWTGGSEKLFF | TRBJ1-4 | NA | TRBD1 | 18 | TRBV6-2/TRBV6-3
TGTGCCAGCAGCACCAGGACAGGGAAGGGCTACACCTTC | CASSTRTGKGYTF | TRBJ1-2 | NA | TRBD1 | 13 | TRBV2
TGCGCCAGCCTGCTGGGGACAGCGAACACCGGGGAGCTGTTTTTT | CASLLGTANTGELFF | TRBJ2-2 | once | TRBD1 | 15 | TRBV5-1
TGTGCCAGTAGAAGGACAGGGTTTCGCGAGACCCAGTACTTC | CASRRTGFRETQYF | TRBJ2-5 | once | TRBD1 | 14 | TRBV19
TGTGCCAGTAGTCCTCGGGTAGCGGGAGGTTACAATGAGCAGTTCTTC | CASSPRVAGGYNEQFF | TRBJ2-1 | NA | TRBD2 | 16 | TRBV19
TGTGCCAGCAGGGCAGATGAATATCAGCCCCAGCATTTT | CASRADEYQPQHF | TRBJ1-5 | once | NA | 13 | TRBV12-3/TRBV12-4
TGTGCCAGCAGTTACTTTCTAGACGAGACCCAGTACTTC | CASSYFLDETQYF | TRBJ2-5 | NA | NA | 13 | TRBV6-5
TGTGCCAGCAGCTTAGCGGGGGCTGGTGGAAACACCATATATTTT | CASSLAGAGGNTIYF | TRBJ1-3 | NA | NA | 15 | TRBV7-9
TGTGCCAGCAGCCAAGAGGGACTAGCGGGAGACGAGACCCAGTACTTC | CASSQEGLAGDETQYF | TRBJ2-5 | once | TRBD2 | 16 | TRBV4-2
TGTGCCAGTAGTGCCACCGCACAGGGGCCCTATGGCTACACCTTC | CASSATAQGPYGYTF | TRBJ1-2 | few | TRBD1 | 15 | TRBV19
TGTGCCAGCAGCGTAGACGGAGATACGCAGTATTTT | CASSVDGDTQYF | TRBJ2-3 | NA | NA | 12 | TRBV9
TGCGCCAGCAGCCAAGGGGCAGGGACACTAACCGGGGAGCTGTTTTTT | CASSQGAGTLTGELFF | TRBJ2-2 | NA | NA | 16 | TRBV4-3
TGTGCCAGTAGTACCCCTGACATCTATGGCTACACCTTC | CASSTPDIYGYTF | TRBJ1-2 | NA | NA | 13 | TRBV19
TGTGCCCAGACTACGGTGAACACTGAAGCTTTCTTT | CAQTTVNTEAFF | TRBJ1-1 | NA | NA | 12 | TRBV2
TGTGCCAGTAGTATGGGGACAGGGACGGAAAAACTGTTTTTT | CASSMGTGTEKLFF | TRBJ1-4 | NA | TRBD1 | 14 | TRBV19
TGTGCCAGCAGCCAACGCGGGGGGACGGGGGCCTTCACAGATACGCAGTATTTT | CASSQRGGTGAFTDTQYF | TRBJ2-3 | NA | TRBD2 | 18 | TRBV6-2/TRBV6-3
TGTGCCAGCAGCGTAGGGAGCTCTGGAAACACCATATATTTT | CASSVGSSGNTIYF | TRBJ1-3 | NA | NA | 14 | TRBV9
TGTGCCAGTAGTCGAGAAAGGGGGCTCAGGGGCAATCAGCCCCAGCATTTT | CASSRERGLRGNQPQHF | TRBJ1-5 | NA | TRBD1 | 17 | TRBV19
TGTGCCAGCAGTTACGCGCTCGGTTACAATGAGCAGTTCTTC | CASSYALGYNEQFF | TRBJ2-1 | NA | NA | 14 | TRBV6-2/TRBV6-3
TGCGCCAGCAGCCAAGTTCAGACAGGGAACTATGGCTACACCTTC | CASSQVQTGNYGYTF | TRBJ1-2 | NA | TRBD1 | 15 | TRBV4-3
TGTGCCAGCAGTTTTGCAGGGAGGGGCTACACCTTC | CASSFAGRGYTF | TRBJ1-2 | NA | NA | 12 | TRBV27